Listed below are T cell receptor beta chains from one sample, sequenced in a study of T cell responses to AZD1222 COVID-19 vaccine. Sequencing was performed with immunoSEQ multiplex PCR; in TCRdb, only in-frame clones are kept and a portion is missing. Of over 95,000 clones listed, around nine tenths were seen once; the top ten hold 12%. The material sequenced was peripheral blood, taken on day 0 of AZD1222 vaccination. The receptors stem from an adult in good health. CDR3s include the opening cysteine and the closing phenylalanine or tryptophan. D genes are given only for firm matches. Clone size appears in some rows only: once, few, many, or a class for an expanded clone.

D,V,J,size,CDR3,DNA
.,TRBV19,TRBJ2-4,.,CASRSTGGIIAKNIQYF,TGTGCCAGTAGGAGCACCGGAGGGATCATAGCCAAAAACATTCAGTACTTC
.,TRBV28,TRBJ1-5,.,CASTLGGWNQPQHF,TGTGCCAGCACCCTAGGCGGATGGAATCAGCCCCAGCATTTT
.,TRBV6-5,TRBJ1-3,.,CASSNPNSGNTIYF,TGTGCCAGCAGTAACCCTAACTCTGGAAACACCATATATTTT
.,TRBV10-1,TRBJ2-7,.,CASREWTVSSYEQYF,TGCGCCAGCAGAGAATGGACGGTGAGCTCCTACGAGCAGTACTTC
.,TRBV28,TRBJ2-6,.,CASSSVAGRNAGANVLTF,TGTGCCAGCAGTTCCGTCGCAGGTCGCAACGCCGGGGCCAACGTCCTGACTTTC
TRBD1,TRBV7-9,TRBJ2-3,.,CASSHGTGTVSTDTQYF,TGTGCCAGCAGCCACGGGACAGGGACGGTCAGCACAGATACGCAGTATTTT
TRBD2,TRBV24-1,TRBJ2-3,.,CATSDRTSGTTDTQYF,TGTGCCACCAGTGATCGGACTAGCGGAACCACAGATACGCAGTATTTT
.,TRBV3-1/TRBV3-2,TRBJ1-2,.,CASSLGAVDYGYTF,TGTGCCAGCAGCCTCGGAGCAGTTGATTATGGCTACACCTTC
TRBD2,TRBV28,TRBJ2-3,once,CASSIAGGGADTQYF,TGTGCCAGCAGTATAGCGGGAGGAGGCGCAGATACGCAGTATTTT
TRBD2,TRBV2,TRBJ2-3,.,CATGGVGTDTQYF,TGTGCCACTGGGGGGGTAGGCACAGATACGCAGTATTTT
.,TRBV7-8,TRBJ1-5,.,CASSLATQGFSNQPQHF,TGTGCCAGCAGCTTAGCGACCCAGGGATTTAGTAATCAGCCCCAGCATTTT
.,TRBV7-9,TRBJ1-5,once,CASSLEGRYQPQHF,TGTGCCAGCAGCTTAGAGGGCCGCTATCAGCCCCAGCATTTT
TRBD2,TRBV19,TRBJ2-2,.,CASSLGLAEVNTGELFF,TGTGCCAGTAGCCTGGGACTAGCGGAGGTTAACACCGGGGAGCTGTTTTTT
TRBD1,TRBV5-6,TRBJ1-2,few,CASTWGTGASGNYGYTF,TGTGCCAGCACCTGGGGGACAGGGGCCTCTGGGAACTATGGCTACACCTTC
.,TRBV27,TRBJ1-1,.,CASSSLLTVNTEAFF,TGTGCCAGCAGTTCACTCCTGACGGTTAACACTGAAGCTTTCTTT
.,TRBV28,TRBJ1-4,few,CASSSDNEKLFF,TGTGCCAGCAGTTCAGATAATGAAAAACTGTTTTTT